The clone carrying this T cell receptor beta chain was counted only a few times. Antigen specificity is unknown. These data belong to a study of cytomegalovirus exposure and HLA in healthy donors. Study results and limitations: Some TCR beta chains (roughly 150 of them) were listed as cytomegalovirus-associated. In a later analysis, V- and J-gene trimming of beta chains associated with a DCLRE1C missense variant, replicated independently. Rare TCR sequences dominated, though some public TCRs recurred in many donors. Later analysis showed most CMV-associated TCR beta chains appearing HLA-restricted.

The study ran its PCR with 60 Vbeta and 13 Jbeta primers. Sequenced by immunoSEQ multiplex PCR; TCRdb stores in-frame clones only, minus some. This table holds 150,000 to 200,000 clones, about four fifths found once. Looked up from germline, CDR1 is SGHVS and CDR2 is FNYEAQ. Deletions cut 1 base from V and 6 bases from J, with 13 bases between. This CDR3 region has 15 residues. The sequenced material came from PBMCs. The chain couples TRBV7-6 to TRBJ1-5, with D possibly matching TRBD1 (6 bases). This TCR was recovered from a male donor in good health and CMV-seronegative. The CDR3: CASSLEQGFGQPQHF. CDR3 DNA: TGTGCCAGCAGCTTAGAGCAGGGGTTCGGTCAGCCCCAGCATTTT.